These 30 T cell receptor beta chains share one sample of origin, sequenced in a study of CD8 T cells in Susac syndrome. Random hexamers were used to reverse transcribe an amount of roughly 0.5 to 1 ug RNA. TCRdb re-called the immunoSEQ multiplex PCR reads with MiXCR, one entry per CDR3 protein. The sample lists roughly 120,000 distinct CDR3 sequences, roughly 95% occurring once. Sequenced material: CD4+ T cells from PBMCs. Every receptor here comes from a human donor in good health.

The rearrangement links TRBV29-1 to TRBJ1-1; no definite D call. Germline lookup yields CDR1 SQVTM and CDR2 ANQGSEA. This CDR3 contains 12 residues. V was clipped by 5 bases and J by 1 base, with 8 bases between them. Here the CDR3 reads CSVKKENTEAFF. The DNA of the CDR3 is TGCAGCGTTAAGAAAGAGAACACTGAAGCTTTCTTT.

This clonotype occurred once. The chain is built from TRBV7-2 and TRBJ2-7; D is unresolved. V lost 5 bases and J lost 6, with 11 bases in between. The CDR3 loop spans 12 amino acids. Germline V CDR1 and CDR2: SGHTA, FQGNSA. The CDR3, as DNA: TGTGCCAGCAGCCCCCCCGGGTTCGAGCAGTACTTC. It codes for CASSPPGFEQYF.

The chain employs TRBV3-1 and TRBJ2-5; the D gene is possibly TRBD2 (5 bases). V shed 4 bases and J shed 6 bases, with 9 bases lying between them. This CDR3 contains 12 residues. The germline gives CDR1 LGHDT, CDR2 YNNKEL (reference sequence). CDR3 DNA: TGTGCCAGCAGCCGTGGGGAGAAGACCCAGTACTTC. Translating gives CASSRGEKTQYF.

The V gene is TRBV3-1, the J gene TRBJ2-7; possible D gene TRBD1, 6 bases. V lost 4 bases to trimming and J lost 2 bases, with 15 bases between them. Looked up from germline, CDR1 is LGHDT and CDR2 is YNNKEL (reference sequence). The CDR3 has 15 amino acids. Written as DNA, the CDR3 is TGTGCCAGCAGCCGGACCTATCAGGGGACCTACGAGCAGTACTTC. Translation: CASSRTYQGTYEQYF.

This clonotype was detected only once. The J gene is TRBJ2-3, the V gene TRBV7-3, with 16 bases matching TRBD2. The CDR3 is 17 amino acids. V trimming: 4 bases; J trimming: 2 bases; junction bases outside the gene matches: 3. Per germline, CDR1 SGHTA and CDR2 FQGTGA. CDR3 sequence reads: CASSSGTSGRATDTQYF. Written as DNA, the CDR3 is TGTGCCAGCAGCTCCGGGACTAGCGGGAGGGCCACAGATACGCAGTATTTT.

The CDR3 protein is CASSIGNRENQPQHF. The CDR3 nucleotides read TGTGCCAGTAGTATTGGAAACAGGGAAAATCAGCCCCAGCATTTT. This chain connects TRBV19 to TRBJ1-5, with D possibly TRBD1 on 6 matching bases. The ends were cut back, 3 bases at V and 4 bases at J, with 13 bases in the middle. Germline V lookup: CDR1 LNHDA, CDR2 SQIVND (reference sequence). This CDR3 comprises 15 residues.

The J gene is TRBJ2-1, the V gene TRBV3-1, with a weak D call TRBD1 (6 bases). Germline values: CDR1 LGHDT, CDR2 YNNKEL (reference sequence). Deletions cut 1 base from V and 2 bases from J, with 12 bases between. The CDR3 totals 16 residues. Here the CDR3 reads CASSQVLAGAYNEQFF. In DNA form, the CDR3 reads TGTGCCAGCAGCCAAGTACTGGCAGGGGCCTACAATGAGCAGTTCTTC.

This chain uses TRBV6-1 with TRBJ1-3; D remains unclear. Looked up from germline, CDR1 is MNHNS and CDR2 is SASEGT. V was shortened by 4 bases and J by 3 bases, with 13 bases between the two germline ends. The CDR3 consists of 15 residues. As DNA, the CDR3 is TGTGCCAGCAGTGTGGTACGCCTGAGTGGAAACACCATATATTTT. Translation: CASSVVRLSGNTIYF.

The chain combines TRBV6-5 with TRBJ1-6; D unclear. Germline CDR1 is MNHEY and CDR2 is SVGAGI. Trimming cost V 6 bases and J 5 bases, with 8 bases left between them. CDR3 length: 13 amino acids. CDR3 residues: CASRTLDNSPLHF. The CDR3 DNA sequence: TGTGCCAGCAGAACTCTGGATAATTCACCCCTCCACTTT.

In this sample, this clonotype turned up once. The CDR3 DNA sequence: TGTGCCAGCAGCCCAAGGACAGGGGACGGCTTTGGAGGCTACACCTTC. Protein: CASSPRTGDGFGGYTF. The chain employs TRBV7-8 and TRBJ1-2, with TRBD1 matching 9 bases. Germline V gene lookup returns CDR1 SGHVS and CDR2 FQNEAQ. The CDR3 totals 16 residues. V trimming: 5 bases; J trimming: 8 bases; junction bases outside the gene matches: 15. Full variable domain (missing parts from reference TRBV7-8 and TRBJ1-2): GAGVSQSPRYKVAKRGQDVALRCDPISGHVSLFWYQQALGQGPEFLTYFQNEAQLDKSGLPSDRFFAERPEGSVSTLKIQRTQQEDSAVYLCASSPRTGDGFGGYTFGSGTRLTVV.

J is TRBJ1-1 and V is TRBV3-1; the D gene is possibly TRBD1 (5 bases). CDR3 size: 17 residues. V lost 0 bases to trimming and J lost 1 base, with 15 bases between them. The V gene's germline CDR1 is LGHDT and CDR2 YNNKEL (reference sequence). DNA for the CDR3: TGTGCCAGCAGCCAAGATCGCCCAGGACATAGGAACACTGAAGCTTTCTTT. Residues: CASSQDRPGHRNTEAFF.

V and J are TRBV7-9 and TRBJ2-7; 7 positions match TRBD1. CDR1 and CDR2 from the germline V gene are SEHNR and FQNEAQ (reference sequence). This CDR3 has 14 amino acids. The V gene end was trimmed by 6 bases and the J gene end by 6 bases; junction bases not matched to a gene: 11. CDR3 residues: CASSASGTASEQYF. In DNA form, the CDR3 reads TGTGCCAGCAGTGCCTCCGGGACAGCTAGCGAGCAGTACTTC.

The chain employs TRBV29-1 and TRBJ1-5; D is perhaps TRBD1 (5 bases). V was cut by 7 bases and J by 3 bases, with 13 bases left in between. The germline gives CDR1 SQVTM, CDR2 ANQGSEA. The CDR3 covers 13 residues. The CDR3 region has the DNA TGCAGCGCCCTTTGGGGGAACAATCAGCCCCAGCATTTT. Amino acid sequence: CSALWGNNQPQHF.

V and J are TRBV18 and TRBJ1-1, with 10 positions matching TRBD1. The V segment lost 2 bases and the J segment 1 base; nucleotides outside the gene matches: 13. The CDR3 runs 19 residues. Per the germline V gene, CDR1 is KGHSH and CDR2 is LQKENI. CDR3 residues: CASSPIAKRQGAGNTEAFF. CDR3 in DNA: TGTGCCAGCTCACCAATCGCCAAAAGACAGGGGGCTGGGAACACTGAAGCTTTCTTT.

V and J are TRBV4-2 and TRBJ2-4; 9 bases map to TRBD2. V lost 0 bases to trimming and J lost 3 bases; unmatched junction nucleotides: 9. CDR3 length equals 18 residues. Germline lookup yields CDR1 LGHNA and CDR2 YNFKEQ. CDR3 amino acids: CASSQDGAGGPGKNIQYF. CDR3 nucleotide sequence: TGTGCCAGCAGCCAAGATGGGGCGGGAGGGCCAGGCAAAAACATTCAGTACTTC.

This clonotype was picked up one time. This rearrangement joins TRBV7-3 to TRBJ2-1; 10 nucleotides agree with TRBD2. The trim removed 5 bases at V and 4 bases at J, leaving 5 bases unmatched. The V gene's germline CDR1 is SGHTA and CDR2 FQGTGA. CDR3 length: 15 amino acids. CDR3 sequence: CASSASGGAYNEQFF. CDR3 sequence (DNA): TGTGCCAGCAGCGCCAGCGGGGGGGCATACAATGAGCAGTTCTTC.

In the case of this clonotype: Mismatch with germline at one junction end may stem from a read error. This chain's CDR3 is CAWRTARGLRNTEAFF. CDR3 DNA: TGTGCCTGGAGAACGGCCCGGGGGCTCCGGAACACTGAAGCTTTTTTT. The rearrangement joins TRBV30 to TRBJ1-1, with D perhaps matching TRBD1 (6 bases). The CDR3 spans 16 residues. In germline, CDR1 is GTSNPN, CDR2 SVGIG (reference sequence).

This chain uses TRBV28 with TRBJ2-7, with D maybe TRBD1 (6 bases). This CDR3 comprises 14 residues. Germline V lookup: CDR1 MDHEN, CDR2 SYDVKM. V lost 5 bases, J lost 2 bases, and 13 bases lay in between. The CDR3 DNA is TGTGCCAGCAGTAACTACCAGGGGCCCTACGAGCAGTACTTC. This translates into CASSNYQGPYEQYF. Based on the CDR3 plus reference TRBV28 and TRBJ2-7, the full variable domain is DVKVTQSSRYLVKRTGEKVFLECVQDMDHENMFWYRQDPGLGLRLIYFSYDVKMKEKGDIPEGYSVSREKKERFSLILESASTNQTSMYLCASSNYQGPYEQYFGPGTRLTVT.

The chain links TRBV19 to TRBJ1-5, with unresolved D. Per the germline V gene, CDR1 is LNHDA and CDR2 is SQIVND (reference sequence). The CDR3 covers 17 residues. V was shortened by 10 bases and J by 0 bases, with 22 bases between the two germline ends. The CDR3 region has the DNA TGTGCCACCAAGCCCGGGCAGACCGACTATAGCAATCAGCCCCAGCATTTT. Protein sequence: CATKPGQTDYSNQPQHF.

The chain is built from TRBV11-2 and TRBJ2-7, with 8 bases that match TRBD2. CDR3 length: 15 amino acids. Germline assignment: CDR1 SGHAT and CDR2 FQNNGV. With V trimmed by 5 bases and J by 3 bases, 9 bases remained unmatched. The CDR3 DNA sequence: TGTGCCAGCAGCCCGATAGCGGGATCCCTCTACGAGCAGTACTTC. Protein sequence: CASSPIAGSLYEQYF.

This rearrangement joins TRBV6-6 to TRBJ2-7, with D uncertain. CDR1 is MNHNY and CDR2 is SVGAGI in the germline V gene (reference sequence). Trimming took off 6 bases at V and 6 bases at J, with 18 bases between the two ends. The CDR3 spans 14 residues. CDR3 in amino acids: CASRSNGGVGEQYF. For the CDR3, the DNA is TGTGCCAGCAGAAGTAACGGTGGGGTTGGCGAGCAGTACTTC.

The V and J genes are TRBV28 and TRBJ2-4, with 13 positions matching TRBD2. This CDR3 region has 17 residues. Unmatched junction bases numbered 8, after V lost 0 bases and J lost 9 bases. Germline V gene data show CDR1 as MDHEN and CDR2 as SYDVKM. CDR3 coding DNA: TGTGCCAGCAGTTTATGGGAACTAGCGGGAGGGCCCGGCATTCAGTACTTC. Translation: CASSLWELAGGPGIQYF.

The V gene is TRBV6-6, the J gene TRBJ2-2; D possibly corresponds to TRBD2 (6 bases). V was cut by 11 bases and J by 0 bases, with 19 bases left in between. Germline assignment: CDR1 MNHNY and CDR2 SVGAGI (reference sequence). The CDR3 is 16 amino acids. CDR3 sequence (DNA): TGTGCCTCTCGAGGAGGGTCGGGCTCGAACACCGGGGAGCTGTTTTTT. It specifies CASRGGSGSNTGELFF.

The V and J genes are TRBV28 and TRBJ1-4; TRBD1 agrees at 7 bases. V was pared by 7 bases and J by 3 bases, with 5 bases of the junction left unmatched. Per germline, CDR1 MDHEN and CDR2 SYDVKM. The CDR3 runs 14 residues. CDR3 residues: CASMGTVPNEKLFF. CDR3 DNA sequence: TGTGCCAGCATGGGGACAGTACCTAATGAAAAACTGTTTTTT. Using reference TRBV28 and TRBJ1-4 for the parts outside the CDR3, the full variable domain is DVKVTQSSRYLVKRTGEKVFLECVQDMDHENMFWYRQDPGLGLRLIYFSYDVKMKEKGDIPEGYSVSREKKERFSLILESASTNQTSMYLCASMGTVPNEKLFFGSGTQLSVL.

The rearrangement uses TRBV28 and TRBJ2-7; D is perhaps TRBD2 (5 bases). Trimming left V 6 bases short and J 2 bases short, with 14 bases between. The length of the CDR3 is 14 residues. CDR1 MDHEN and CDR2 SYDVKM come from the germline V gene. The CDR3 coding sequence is TGTGCCAGCAGATCCGGACTGGCGGCCTACGAGCAGTACTTC. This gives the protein CASRSGLAAYEQYF.

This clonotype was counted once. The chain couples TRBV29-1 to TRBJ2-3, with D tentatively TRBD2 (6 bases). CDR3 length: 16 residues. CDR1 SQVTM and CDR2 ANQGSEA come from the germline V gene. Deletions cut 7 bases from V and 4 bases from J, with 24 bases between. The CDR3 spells CSGANPPGVAADTQYF. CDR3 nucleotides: TGCAGCGGTGCGAACCCCCCGGGGGTAGCGGCAGATACGCAGTATTTT.

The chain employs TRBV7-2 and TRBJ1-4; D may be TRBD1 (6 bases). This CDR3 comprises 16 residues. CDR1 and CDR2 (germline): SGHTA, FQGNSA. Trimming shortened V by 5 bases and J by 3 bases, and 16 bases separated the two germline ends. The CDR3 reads CASSPGARFANEKLFF. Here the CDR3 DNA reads TGTGCCAGCAGCCCAGGGGCCCGGTTCGCTAATGAAAAACTGTTTTTT.

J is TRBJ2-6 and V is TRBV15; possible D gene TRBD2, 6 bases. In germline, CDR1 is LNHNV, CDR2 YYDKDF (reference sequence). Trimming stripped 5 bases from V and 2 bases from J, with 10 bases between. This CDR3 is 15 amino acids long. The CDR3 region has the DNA TGTGCCACCAGCCGAGGAGGGGCTGGGGCCAACGTCCTGACTTTC. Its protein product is CATSRGGAGANVLTF.

The CDR3 loop is CAWSVLGGGYEQYF. The CDR3 DNA follows: TGTGCCTGGAGTGTATTGGGGGGCGGCTACGAGCAGTACTTC. The J gene is TRBJ2-7, the V gene TRBV30, with D tentatively TRBD1 or TRBD2 (6 bases each). Germline V CDR1 and CDR2: GTSNPN, SVGIG (reference sequence). The CDR3 extends over 14 amino acids. Trimming pared 0 bases from V and 3 bases from J, leaving 12 bases between.

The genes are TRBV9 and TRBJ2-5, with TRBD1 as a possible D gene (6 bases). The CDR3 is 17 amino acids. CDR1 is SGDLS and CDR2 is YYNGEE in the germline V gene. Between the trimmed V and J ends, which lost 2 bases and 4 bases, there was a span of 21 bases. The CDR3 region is CASSVADRPLSLETQYF. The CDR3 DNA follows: TGTGCCAGCAGCGTGGCAGACAGGCCACTTTCATTAGAGACCCAGTACTTC.